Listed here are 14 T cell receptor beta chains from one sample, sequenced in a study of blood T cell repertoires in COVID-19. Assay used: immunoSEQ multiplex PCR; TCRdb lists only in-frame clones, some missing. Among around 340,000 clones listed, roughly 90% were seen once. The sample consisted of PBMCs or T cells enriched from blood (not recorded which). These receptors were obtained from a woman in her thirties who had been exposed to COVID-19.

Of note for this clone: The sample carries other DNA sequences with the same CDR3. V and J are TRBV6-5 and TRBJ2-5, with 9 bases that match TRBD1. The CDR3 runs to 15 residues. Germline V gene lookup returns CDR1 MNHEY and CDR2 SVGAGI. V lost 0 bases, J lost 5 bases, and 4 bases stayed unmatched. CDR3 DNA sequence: TGTGCCAGCAGTTACTCTGGACAGGGGAGGGAGACCCAGTACTTC. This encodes CASSYSGQGRETQYF.

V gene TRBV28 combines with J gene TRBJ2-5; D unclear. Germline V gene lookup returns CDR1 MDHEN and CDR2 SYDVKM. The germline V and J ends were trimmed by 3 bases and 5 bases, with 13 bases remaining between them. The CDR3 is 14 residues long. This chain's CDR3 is CASSFQVLGETQYF. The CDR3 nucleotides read TGTGCCAGCAGTTTCCAGGTCTTGGGTGAGACCCAGTACTTC.

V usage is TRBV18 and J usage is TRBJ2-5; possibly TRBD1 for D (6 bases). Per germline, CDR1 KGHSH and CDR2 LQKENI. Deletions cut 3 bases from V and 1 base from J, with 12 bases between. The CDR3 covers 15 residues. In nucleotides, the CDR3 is TGTGCCAGCTCACCTGGGGACATCAGCCAAGAGACCCAGTACTTC. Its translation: CASSPGDISQETQYF.

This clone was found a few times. The CDR3 sequence: CASRGQRSYNSPLHF. In nucleotides, the CDR3 is TGTGCCAGCAGAGGACAGAGGTCCTATAATTCACCCCTCCACTTT. V usage is TRBV11-1 and J usage is TRBJ1-6; possible D gene TRBD1, 6 bases. The CDR3 covers 15 residues. Trimming shortened V by 6 bases and J by 1 base, and 10 bases separated the two germline ends. Germline V gene data show CDR1 as SGHAT and CDR2 as FQDESV (reference sequence).

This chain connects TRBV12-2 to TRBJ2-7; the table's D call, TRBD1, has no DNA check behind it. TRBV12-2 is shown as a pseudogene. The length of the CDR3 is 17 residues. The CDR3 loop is CASRLVGRQGVAYEQYF. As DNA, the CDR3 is TGTGCAAGTCGCTTAGTGGGGCGTCAGGGGGTGGCCTACGAGCAGTACTTC.

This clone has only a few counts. The CDR3 DNA reads TGCGCCAGCAGTTGGACTAGCGATGCAGATACGCAGTATTTT. As protein: CASSWTSDADTQYF. The V and J genes are TRBV5-1 and TRBJ2-3, with TRBD2 identical over 9 bases. Germline CDR1 SGHRS, CDR2 YFSETQ. V gave up 5 bases and J gave up 4 bases; unmatched junction bases: 5. This CDR3 region has 14 residues.

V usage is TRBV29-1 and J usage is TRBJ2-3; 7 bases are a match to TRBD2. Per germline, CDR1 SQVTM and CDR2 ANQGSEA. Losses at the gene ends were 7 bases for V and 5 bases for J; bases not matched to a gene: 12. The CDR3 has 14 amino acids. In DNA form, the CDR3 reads TGCAGCGCAATCGGGGCTAGCGGCGAAGATACGCAGTATTTT. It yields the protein CSAIGASGEDTQYF.

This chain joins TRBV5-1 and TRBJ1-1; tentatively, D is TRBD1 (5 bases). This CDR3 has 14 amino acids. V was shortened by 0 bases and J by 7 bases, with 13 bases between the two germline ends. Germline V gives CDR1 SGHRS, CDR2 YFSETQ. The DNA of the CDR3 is TGCGCCAGCAGCTTGGTGGACACCCCTTTTGAAGCTTTCTTT. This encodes CASSLVDTPFEAFF.

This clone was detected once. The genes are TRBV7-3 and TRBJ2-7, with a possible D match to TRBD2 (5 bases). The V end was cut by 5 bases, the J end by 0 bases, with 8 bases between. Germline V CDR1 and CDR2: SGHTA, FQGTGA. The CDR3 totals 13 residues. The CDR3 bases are TGTGCCAGCAGCCGCGGGCACTCCTACGAGCAGTACTTC. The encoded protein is CASSRGHSYEQYF.

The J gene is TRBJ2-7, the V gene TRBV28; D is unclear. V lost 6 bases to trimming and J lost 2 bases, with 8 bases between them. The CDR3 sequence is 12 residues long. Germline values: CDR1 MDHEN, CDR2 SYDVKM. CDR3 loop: CASSPEPYEQYF. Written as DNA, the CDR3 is TGTGCCAGCAGCCCCGAGCCCTACGAGCAGTACTTC.

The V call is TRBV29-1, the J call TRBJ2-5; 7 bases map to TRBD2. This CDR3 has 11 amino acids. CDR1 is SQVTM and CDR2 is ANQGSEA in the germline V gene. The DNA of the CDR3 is TGCAGTTACCCGGGGGGAGAGACCCAGTACTTC. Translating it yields CSYPGGETQYF.

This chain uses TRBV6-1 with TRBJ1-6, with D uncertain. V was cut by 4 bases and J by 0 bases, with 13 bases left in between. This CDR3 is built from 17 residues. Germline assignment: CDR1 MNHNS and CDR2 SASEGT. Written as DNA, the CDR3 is TGTGCCAGCAGTGTGGGAGAGGGAGGCTCCTATAATTCACCCCTCCACTTT. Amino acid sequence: CASSVGEGGSYNSPLHF.

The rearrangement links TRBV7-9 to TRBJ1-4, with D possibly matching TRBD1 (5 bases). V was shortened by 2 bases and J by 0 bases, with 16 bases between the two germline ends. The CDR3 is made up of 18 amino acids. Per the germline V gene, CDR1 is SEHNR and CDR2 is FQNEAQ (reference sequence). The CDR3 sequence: CASSLPGGGGATNEKLFF. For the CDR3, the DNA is TGTGCCAGCAGCTTACCCGGTGGGGGAGGCGCAACTAATGAAAAACTGTTTTTT.

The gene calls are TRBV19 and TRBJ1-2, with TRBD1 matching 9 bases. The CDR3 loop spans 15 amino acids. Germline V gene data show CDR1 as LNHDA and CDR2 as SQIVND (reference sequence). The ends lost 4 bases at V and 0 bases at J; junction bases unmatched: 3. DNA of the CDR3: TGTGCCAGTAGTACACAGGGGGCGACTAACTATGGCTACACCTTC. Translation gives CASSTQGATNYGYTF.